A selection of T cell receptor beta chains follows, all from one sample in a study of CXCR3-negative and CXCR3-positive naive CD8 T cells. No DNA is given; TCRdb re-called the 5' RACE reads and lists each CDR3 protein once. In all, the sample yields some 6,700 distinct CDR3 sequences. The sequenced sample was naive CXCR3- CD8+ T cells from blood. These receptors came from a human donor in good health. Some clones in this sample may be carry-over from other donors' samples. Each CDR3 is given with its conserved first and last residue. A clone size is listed for some rows: how often the clone was seen (once, few, many), or a class if it is expanded.

j_call | cdr3_length | clone_size | v_call | cdr3_aa
TRBJ2-7 | 16 | medium-sized | TRBV4-2 | CASTPTTSGFSYEQYF
TRBJ2-3 | 15 | . | TRBV5-1 | CASSRGSGSTDTQYF
TRBJ2-5 | 16 | medium-sized | TRBV7-8 | CASSHRANTYQETQYF
TRBJ1-1 | 18 | . | TRBV4-1 | CASSPFRGTGGLNTEAFF
TRBJ2-7 | 14 | medium-sized | TRBV11-2 | CASSPGTGNYEQYF
TRBJ2-7 | 16 | . | TRBV6-6 | CASSYSPRVESYEQYF
TRBJ1-2 | 14 | . | TRBV29-1 | CSVEVEGRGYGYTF
TRBJ2-1 | 14 | . | TRBV10-2 | CASRQLAGYNEQFF
TRBJ2-2 | 16 | medium-sized | TRBV7-6 | CASSPFGRENTGELFF
TRBJ2-3 | 15 | . | TRBV29-1 | CSVEGTGAGSDTQYF
TRBJ1-6 | 14 | medium-sized | TRBV7-6 | CASSPTGANSPLHF
TRBJ2-1 | 15 | . | TRBV10-3 | CAIGGSGPTYNEQFF
TRBJ2-6 | 16 | . | TRBV19 | CASRTGDGSGANVLTF
TRBJ2-5 | 17 | . | TRBV29-1 | CSVEDYGGRRDGETQYF
TRBJ2-1 | 19 | medium-sized | TRBV9 | CASSVLPTAGYSSYNEQFF
TRBJ2-3 | 14 | medium-sized | TRBV5-1 | CASSSPWATDTQYF
TRBJ2-5 | 14 | medium-sized | TRBV29-1 | CSVGEGIYQETQYF